This T cell receptor beta chain was obtained from a study of molecular identifiers for immune sequencing clone quantification. Study context: In replicates, the authors split RNA from approximately 20,000 or 100,000 naive CD8 cells five ways and sequenced four. Study-level results: Effector cells kept over 97% of their molecules in clones above 20 RNA copies, while naive cells kept under 1% there. Detecting spiked Jurkat TCR RNA from one cell among about a million naive cells was reportedly possible.

Germline V lookup: CDR1 LGHNA, CDR2 YSLEER. The length of the CDR3 is 17 residues. V lost 1 base to trimming and J lost 5 bases; unmatched junction nucleotides: 13. Sorting isolated naive CD8 T cells as CD8+CD4-CCR7+CD45RA+ events. MiXCR, applied by TCRdb to the PCR reads, yields one record per CDR3 protein. In the table there are some 590,000 distinct CDR3 sequences, over 25% of which are singletons. By sample fraction, this clonotype is medium-sized (0.01 to 0.1%). Its antigen is not known. Sequenced: naive CD8+ T cells from blood, with Jurkat cell RNA spiked in. This sample's subset: FACS-sorted CD8+CD4-CCR7+CD45RA+ naive T cells. The receptor's source is a human donor in good health. Some libraries in this study had Jurkat cell RNA spiked in. The gene calls are TRBV4-3 and TRBJ2-7; 8 bases agree with TRBD2. The CDR3 spells CASSQGTVRGGADEQYF. The CDR3 nucleotides are TGCGCCAGCAGCCAAGGGACGGTCCGGGGGGGCGCGGACGAGCAGTACTTC.